The text below deals with one T cell receptor beta chain. What it recognizes is unknown. Germline V gene data show CDR1 as SEHNR and CDR2 as FQNEAQ (reference sequence). The length of the CDR3 is 15 residues. Researchers prepared the TRB cDNA libraries using 5' RACE with UMI labels. TCRdb re-called the 5' RACE reads and gives one entry per CDR3 protein, without DNA. Its table lists 75,000 to 100,000 distinct CDR3 sequences. This specimen belongs to a study of CXCR3-negative and CXCR3-positive naive CD8 T cells. All CD8+ T cell subsets were sorted in triplicate at 330,000 or so cells each. Naive CD8+ T cells had a CD45RO-CCR7+CD27+CD95- phenotype. Study-level results: Similarly elevated diversity marked both naive subsets, with memory CD8+ cells showing far lower diversity.

The chain employs TRBV7-9 and TRBJ2-5; TCRdb proposes TRBD1, but this gene call is untestable without DNA. The clonotype comes from a human donor in good health. Some clones in this sample may be carry-over from other donors' samples. The source material was naive CXCR3- CD8+ T cells from blood. As for subset: CD45RO-CCR7+CD27+CD95- naive CD8+ T cells lacking CXCR3 (TNR3-). CDR3 sequence: CASSSNPGQQETQYF.